This T cell receptor beta chain was sequenced during a study of regulatory T cells in long-lasting Graves disease. Trimming took 2 bases from V and 0 from J, leaving 8 bases between them. Germline V gene data show CDR1 as SGHNT and CDR2 as YYREEE (reference sequence). This CDR3 has 15 amino acids. The time point: persistent/refractory GD, antithyroid drugs over 5 years with positive TRAb. PBMC RNA was the source of the TCR library. The guidelines of the American Thyroid Association were the basis for diagnosing Graves' disease. Each of the patients was recruited from an endocrinology department situated in Xi'an, China. A word on this clonotype: As yet, its antigen is unknown.

Regarding the study as a whole: Analysis covered peripheral blood alone, not thyroid tissue.

In building TCR beta libraries, iRepertoire HTBI primers were used together with Arm-PCR of CDR3 regions. Per the original data handling: The samples included 60 to 65 TRBV and some 15 TRBJ segments. TCRdb re-called the multiplex PCR reads through MiXCR, storing one row per CDR3 protein. These V and J calls originate from TCRdb's pipeline instead of the authors' own analysis. The repertoire includes 400,000 to 500,000 distinct CDR3 sequences, more than 20% of them detected once, and 7% to 10% sits in the top ten. The chain carries TRBV5-4 and TRBJ2-2, with unresolved D. This sequence was found in a female donor with Graves disease. This material consisted of peripheral blood mononuclear cells (PBMCs), taken when the disease was refractory, from a patient treated with antithyroid drugs. The DNA of the CDR3 is TGTGCCAGCAGCTTTGACGTTTCGAACACCGGGGAGCTGTTTTTT. Its protein is CASSFDVSNTGELFF.